Below, 5 T cell receptor beta chains from the same sample are listed, as sequenced in a study of shared clonotypes between healthy human individuals. Produced via immunoSEQ multiplex PCR; TCRdb's table is partial and in-frame only. The table has about 690,000 clones, about nine tenths seen once. Sequencing was carried out using memory CD8+ T cells from PBMCs. The subset here: CD45RO+ cells pooled with CCR7-negative TemRA cells. The receptors stem from a man between 18 and 35 years old in good health. Some clones in this sample may be carry-over from other donors' samples.

This clone was detected once. V is TRBV19 and J is TRBJ2-5; possibly TRBD1 or TRBD2 for D (6 bases each). CDR3 length equals 15 residues. V was shortened by 3 bases and J by 6 bases, with 17 bases between the two germline ends. CDR1 is LNHDA, CDR2 SQIVND, per germline (reference sequence). CDR3 sequence reads: CASSIGGGGGKTQYF. DNA of the CDR3: TGTGCCAGTAGTATCGGAGGAGGGGGTGGAAAGACCCAGTACTTC.

The genes are TRBV5-4 and TRBJ2-7; 12 bases agree with TRBD1. The ends lost 9 bases at V and 1 base at J; junction bases unmatched: 11. Germline assignment: CDR1 SGHNT and CDR2 YYREEE (reference sequence). There are 16 residues in the CDR3. CDR3 in DNA: TGTGCCACCCGGGACAGGGGGCGAAATCCTTCCTACGAGCAGTACTTC. The encoded protein is CATRDRGRNPSYEQYF.

V is TRBV15 and J is TRBJ2-5; 7 bases fit TRBD1. Germline values: CDR1 LNHNV, CDR2 YYDKDF (reference sequence). After removal of 3 bases from V and 1 base from J, the junction contained 8 bases not matched to a gene. The CDR3 runs 16 residues. Here the CDR3 reads CATSRGQSRLQETQYF. In nucleotides, the CDR3 is TGTGCCACCAGCAGGGGACAGTCGAGGCTCCAAGAGACCCAGTACTTC. Full variable domain (outside the CDR3, taken from reference TRBV15 and TRBJ2-5): DAMVIQNPRYQVTQFGKPVTLSCSQTLNHNVMYWYQQKSSQAPKLLFHYYDKDFNNEADTPDNFQSRRPNTSFCFLDIRSPGLGDTAMYLCATSRGQSRLQETQYFGPGTRLLVL.

The chain's CDR3 is CASSLNPGAGAPYEQYF. DNA for the CDR3: TGTGCCAGCAGTTTAAACCCGGGGGCGGGAGCCCCCTACGAGCAGTACTTC. V is TRBV27 and J is TRBJ2-7; weak D call: TRBD2 (7 bases). In germline, CDR1 is MNHEY, CDR2 SMNVEV (reference sequence). The CDR3 loop spans 17 amino acids. V dropped 2 bases and J dropped 2 bases, with 19 bases sitting between them.

The table lists this clone with a few counts. The V call is TRBV11-2, the J call TRBJ2-7; D is perhaps TRBD2 (5 bases). The germline gives CDR1 SGHAT, CDR2 FQNNGV. The length of the CDR3 is 15 residues. V gave up 4 bases and J gave up 2 bases, with 15 bases separating them. In DNA, the CDR3 is TGTGCCAGCAGCTCCCGAGGGCCCGAACCCTACGAGCAGTACTTC. This sequence encodes CASSSRGPEPYEQYF.